The present T cell receptor beta chain was sequenced within a study of cytotoxic CD8 clonotypes in ibrutinib-treated CLL (dated by TCRdb to the early 2020s). In terms of the full investigation: The cohort had about a dozen relapsed/refractory and 15 treatment-naive patients; approximately 18 were IGHV unmutated. Responses were partial in some 24 patients and complete in 2; after median around 68 months follow-up, some 15 stayed in remission and about twelve progressed. The response samples were drawn at a median of approximately twelve months into treatment, with a range of about 6 to 40 months. On average, each sample yielded 255,043 productive templates and about 94,000 productive rearrangements. Of the roughly 86 participants in the trial, about 25 had longitudinal samples available. Cryopreserved peripheral blood mononuclear cells were obtained prior to treatment, at the time of response, and at either disease progression or sustained remission. Patients were still on ibrutinib when every remission and progressive disease sample was collected. The full study reports these points: Sampling times were not matched between sustained-remission and progressing patients, and lymph node repertoires were not studied. At ibrutinib response clonality went up, during sustained remission it held steady, and at progression it dropped back toward baseline. Public clonotypes were rare and either contracted or stayed stable during treatment, and the rise in clonality at ibrutinib response reflected the expansion of private clonotypes. At baseline, clonality was higher than in age-matched healthy donors and showed a strong correlation with circulating CD8+ T-cell counts.

The CDR3 spans 15 residues, from the cysteine through the phenylalanine. Just CDR3 DNA is preserved here, 45 bases in frame from base 1. Taken from the germline V gene, the CDR1 and CDR2 loops are LGHNA and YNFKEQ. Trimming at the junction amounts to 0 bases on V and 4 bases on J, and the germline ends lie 12 bases apart. This sample's time point label indicates: progressive disease on ibrutinib. For TCR beta library preparation, approximately 2 micrograms of genomic DNA were extracted from the cryopreserved PBMCs. High-throughput TCR beta sequencing was performed on longitudinal blood samples from CLL patients receiving ibrutinib monotherapy. Patients were enrolled in a phase 2 open-label single-center ibrutinib monotherapy trial. This clone turned up a few times. Its specific antigen is unknown. No quality values exist for individual bases; no much larger clone is one base distant. Each clonotype received, on average, about 9.7x coverage in deep resolution sequencing performed on a MiSeq, where the target depth lay between 1 in 1 million and 1 in 200,000 T cells. The immunoSEQ hsTCRB Kit was used to generate TCR beta libraries. On the study's bioinformatics: Data were analyzed with ImmunoSEQ Data Assistant and ImmunoSEQ Analyzer, with V, D and J genes assigned per IMGT definitions. Clonality, which ranges from 0 to 1, was calculated as one minus the normalized Shannon entropy of productive rearrangement frequencies. Public clonotype analysis was restricted to overrepresented clonotypes comprising at least 0.05% of each patient's repertoire. Approximately 12 repertoires from age-matched healthy donors, obtained from immuneACCESS, served as clonality controls. Drawn from immuneACCESS, this table holds only the in-frame rearrangements with V and J called that TCRdb kept. Clones are partly lost; checked studies trace under half to an unresolved V gene and leave the rest unexplained. V, J and clone size are those of that table, while D and trimming were read from the DNA. This sample lists 57,000 or so clones; roughly 58% were detected once. The ten most abundant clones make up 24% of the sample.

Recombination joined TRBV4-2 with TRBJ1-1; a weak D assignment points to TRBD1 (5 bases agree). Source: PBMCs, taken at disease progression, from a patient treated with ibrutinib. This clonotype was obtained from a human donor with chronic lymphocytic leukemia. The nucleotides read TGTGCCAGCAGCCAAGAGCAGGGAAGGATCACTGAAGCTTTCTTT. This gives the protein CASSQEQGRITEAFF.